The clone carrying this T cell receptor beta chain was picked up a small number of times. Antigen: not known. The record originates from a study of T-cell memory formation after mild COVID-19. About the research overall: The study found TCR clusters largely donor specific.

Sample barcodes and UMIs were carried by the TCR alpha and TCR beta cDNA libraries that 5'RACE generated with constant-segment primers. TCRdb analysed the 5' RACE reads with MiXCR anew, one entry per CDR3 protein. Among 400,000 or so distinct CDR3 sequences listed, around 21% were seen once. The CDR3 length is 16 residues. The V and J ends lost 3 bases and 11 bases, in that order; junction bases with no gene match: 15. CDR1 KGHDR and CDR2 SFDVKD come from the germline V gene. Overall study results and limits: Clones that shrank (day 15 to 85) were balanced CD4/CD8, whereas later expanders leaned CD4+. Of the contracting clones, CD4+ ones lay mainly in CM and EM, and CD8+ ones in EMRA.

The receptor's source is an adult woman who had mild COVID-19 (a few samples of this study predate the infection). Cell type and time point are not known. Sequencing was performed on PBMCs or a T cell subset sorted from them (not recorded which). The rearrangement links TRBV24-1 to TRBJ2-1, with 7 bases aligning to TRBD2. CDR3 in DNA: TGTGCCACCAGTGATCCCACCGGGACTACCAAGTTCCAGCAGTTCTTC. Translating gives CATSDPTGTTKFQQFF.